These T cell receptor beta chains were read from a single sample in a study of blood T cell repertoires in COVID-19. Produced via immunoSEQ multiplex PCR; TCRdb's table is partial and in-frame only. The sample shows 200,000 to 250,000 clones, roughly 80% of them seen only once. Sequencing was done on a sample of peripheral blood. The source of these receptors is a woman in her 70s with acute or convalescent COVID-19. The CDR3 runs from the conserved cysteine through the conserved F or W. The D gene is left open where the match is weak. Some rows have no size entry. The others give once, few or many, or a class for an expanded clone.

>TRBV25-1|.|TRBD2|TRBJ2-5
TGTGCCAGCAGTGACCCTAGCGGGGGGGCCCCAGAGACCCAGTACTTC
CASSDPSGGAPETQYF
>TRBV10-2|once|TRBD1|TRBJ1-5
TGCGCCAGCAGAATCGACGGGACAGGGATCGGTGGAGCCATGGAGCCCCAGCATTTT
CASRIDGTGIGGAMEPQHF
>TRBV25-1|.|TRBD1|TRBJ2-5
TGTGCCAGCAGTGAAGCTAGGACAGGGCAAGAGACCCAGTACTTC
CASSEARTGQETQYF
>TRBV10-3|.|TRBD1|TRBJ2-3
TGTGCCATCAGCAGTCCGGGACAGGGGCCCGCAGATACGCAGTATTTT
CAISSPGQGPADTQYF
>TRBV5-1|once|.|TRBJ2-1
TGCGCCAGCAGCACCTATACGAGCTCCTACAATGAGCAGTTCTTC
CASSTYTSSYNEQFF
>TRBV6-5|.|TRBD1|TRBJ1-5
TGTGCCAGCAAAACAGGGGACACCCAGCCCCAGCATTTT
CASKTGDTQPQHF
>TRBV7-6|.|.|TRBJ1-1
TGTGCCAGCAGCTTACAGGCCACGAACACTGAAGCTTTCTTT
CASSLQATNTEAFF
>TRBV19|.|TRBD2|TRBJ2-5
TGTGCCAGTAGTATATCGACTAGCGGGGTGGAGACCCAGTACTTC
CASSISTSGVETQYF
>TRBV5-1|.|.|TRBJ1-1
TGCGCCAGCAGCTTGATGTACGGAGAATCCACTGAAGCTTTCTTT
CASSLMYGESTEAFF
>TRBV3-1/TRBV3-2|few|.|TRBJ1-5
TGTGCCAGCAGCCAAGGGGGCGGGACCCTACGGCAGCCCCAGCATTTT
CASSQGGGTLRQPQHF
>TRBV5-4|.|TRBD2|TRBJ2-7
TGTGCCAGCAGCGCGGGGACTAGCGGGGGGGCATACGAGCAGTACTTC
CASSAGTSGGAYEQYF
>TRBV29-1|.|.|TRBJ2-3
TGCAGCGTTGATCTTCGGACTAGCACAGATACGCAGTATTTT
CSVDLRTSTDTQYF
>TRBV29-1|once|.|TRBJ1-2
TGCAGCGTTGATTCCGCAGGGAACTATGGCTACACCTTC
CSVDSAGNYGYTF
>TRBV2|few|.|TRBJ1-5
TGTGCCAGCAGTGAGTGGGAGAGCAATCAGCCCCAGCATTTT
CASSEWESNQPQHF
>TRBV4-1|.|.|TRBJ1-5
TGCGCCAGCAGCCACCTTAATCAGCCCCAGCATTTT
CASSHLNQPQHF
>TRBV6-1|few|.|TRBJ2-7
TGTGCCAGCAGTGAAGCGGGGTTTTGGGCAGGAGGGTCTCGTGCCTACGAGCAGTACTTC
CASSEAGFWAGGSRAYEQYF
>TRBV19|once|TRBD1|TRBJ1-2
TGTGCCAGTAGGGATCCGGGACAGGCCGCTAACTATGGCTACACCTTC
CASRDPGQAANYGYTF
>TRBV4-3|.|TRBD1|TRBJ1-6
TGCGCCAGCAGCCAAGATGCGGGACAGACTTCACCCCTCCACTTT
CASSQDAGQTSPLHF
>TRBV5-5|.|.|TRBJ1-1
TGTGCCAGCAGCTTGGTCAGGGTATCAAACACTGAAGCTTTCTTT
CASSLVRVSNTEAFF
>TRBV2|.|.|TRBJ2-6
TGTGCCAGCAGATACATCATCAGCTCTGGGGCCAACGTCCTGACTTTC
CASRYIISSGANVLTF
>TRBV5-8|.|.|TRBJ2-7
TGTGCCAGCAGCCGAACAGGGCTATTCGAGCAGTACTTC
CASSRTGLFEQYF
>TRBV3-1/TRBV3-2|.|.|TRBJ1-1
TGTGCCAGCAGCCAAACCTTAACAGTGAACACTGAAGCTTTCTTT
CASSQTLTVNTEAFF
>TRBV15|.|.|TRBJ2-7
TGTGCCACCAGCAGAGATCTCAGGGGTATCTACGAGCAGTACTTC
CATSRDLRGIYEQYF
>TRBV2|.|.|TRBJ2-7
TGTGCCAGCAGGACTAGTTACGAGCAGTACTTC
CASRTSYEQYF
>TRBV29-1|.|.|TRBJ1-3
TGCAGCGTTGATCTGGGGCTTGGAAACACCATATATTTT
CSVDLGLGNTIYF
>TRBV19|.|.|TRBJ1-5
TGTGCCAGTACCCCACTTCTAGGAGGCAATCAGCCCCAGCATTTT
CASTPLLGGNQPQHF
>TRBV2|few|TRBD1|TRBJ2-5
TGTGCCAGCACCGTAACAGGGGGCAGTGAGACCCAGTACTTC
CASTVTGGSETQYF
>TRBV29-1|.|TRBD1|TRBJ2-5
TGCAGCGTTGGGGGACAGAAAGAGACCCAGTACTTC
CSVGGQKETQYF
>TRBV28|few|.|TRBJ2-5
TGTGCCAGCAGTTTATCGACGGGAATCCGTGAAGAGACCCAGTACTTC
CASSLSTGIREETQYF
>TRBV7-9|.|.|TRBJ1-2
TGTGCCAGCAGCTTAGAGGAGGGCGGCTACACCTTC
CASSLEEGGYTF
>TRBV19|.|TRBD1|TRBJ1-6
TGTGCCAGTAGAGCAGGGGGAAATAATTCACCCCTCCACTTT
CASRAGGNNSPLHF